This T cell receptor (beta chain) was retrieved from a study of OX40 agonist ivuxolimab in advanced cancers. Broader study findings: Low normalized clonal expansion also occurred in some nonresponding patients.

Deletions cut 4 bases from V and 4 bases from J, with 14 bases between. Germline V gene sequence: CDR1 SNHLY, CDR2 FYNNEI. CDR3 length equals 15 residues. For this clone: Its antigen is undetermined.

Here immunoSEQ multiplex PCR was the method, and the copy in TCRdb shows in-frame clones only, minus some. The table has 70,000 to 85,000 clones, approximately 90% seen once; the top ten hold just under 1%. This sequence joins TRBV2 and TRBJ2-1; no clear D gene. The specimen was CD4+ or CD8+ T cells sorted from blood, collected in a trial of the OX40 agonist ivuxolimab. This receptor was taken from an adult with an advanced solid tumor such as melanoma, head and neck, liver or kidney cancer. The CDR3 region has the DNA TGTGCCAGCAGTGTACGTGGCGGTTCTTACAATGAGCAGTTCTTC. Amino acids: CASSVRGGSYNEQFF.